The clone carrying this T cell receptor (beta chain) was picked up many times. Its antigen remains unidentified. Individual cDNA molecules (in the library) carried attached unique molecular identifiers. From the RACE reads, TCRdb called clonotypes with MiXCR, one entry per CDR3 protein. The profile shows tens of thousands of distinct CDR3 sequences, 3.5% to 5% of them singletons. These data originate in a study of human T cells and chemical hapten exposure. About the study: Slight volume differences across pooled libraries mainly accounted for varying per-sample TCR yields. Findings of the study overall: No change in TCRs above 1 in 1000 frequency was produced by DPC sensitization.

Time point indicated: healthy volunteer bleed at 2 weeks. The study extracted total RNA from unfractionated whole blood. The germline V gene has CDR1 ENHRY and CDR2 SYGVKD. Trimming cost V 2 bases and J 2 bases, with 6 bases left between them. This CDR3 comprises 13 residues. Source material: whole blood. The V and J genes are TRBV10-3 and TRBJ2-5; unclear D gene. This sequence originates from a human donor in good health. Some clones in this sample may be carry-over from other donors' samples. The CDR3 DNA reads TGTGCCATCAGTGAGCGGCAGCAAGAGACCCAGTACTTC. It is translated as CAISERQQETQYF.